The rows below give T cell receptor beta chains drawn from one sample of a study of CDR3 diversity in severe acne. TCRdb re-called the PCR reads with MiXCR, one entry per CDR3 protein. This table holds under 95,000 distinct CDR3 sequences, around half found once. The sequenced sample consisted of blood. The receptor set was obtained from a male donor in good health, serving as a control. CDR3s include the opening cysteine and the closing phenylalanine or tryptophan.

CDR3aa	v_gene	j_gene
CASSPRLAGVRETQYF	TRBV7-8	TRBJ2-5
CASSSGLAGEDTGELFF	TRBV7-9	TRBJ2-2
CASSEGYSGNTIYF	TRBV25-1	TRBJ1-3
CASSPVPGGNQPQHF	TRBV5-1	TRBJ1-5
CASSLEANTGELFF	TRBV11-3	TRBJ2-2
CASSQSGQGGAEAFF	TRBV6-6	TRBJ1-1
CASSTGGGRRDEQYF	TRBV7-9	TRBJ2-7
CASSVGNRDIDKQYF	TRBV9	TRBJ2-7
CSAISGTSGRETQYF	TRBV20-1	TRBJ2-5
CASSSSGSGNTIYF	TRBV27	TRBJ1-3
CASSQTPLDTYSYEQYF	TRBV6-2/TRBV6-3	TRBJ2-7
CASSWTGGAFF	TRBV10-3	TRBJ1-1
CASSLQGSSYEQYF	TRBV9	TRBJ2-7
CASSLRLGYGYTF	TRBV28	TRBJ1-2
CASLRETNTEAFF	TRBV28	TRBJ1-1
CASSPGTGFEQYF	TRBV19	TRBJ2-7
CASSWPELQGLPQHF	TRBV28	TRBJ1-5
CAGSEPKGLVADTQYF	TRBV25-1	TRBJ2-3
CATSQGRYTGETQYF	TRBV24-1	TRBJ2-5
CASSKGTNTEAFF	TRBV7-9	TRBJ1-1
CASSVQGRGTEAFF	TRBV7-9	TRBJ1-1
CASSDNRPPNTEAFF	TRBV2	TRBJ1-1
CASRAELQETQYF	TRBV7-3	TRBJ2-5
CASSYRDRGYTF	TRBV4-1	TRBJ1-2
CASSLSGTTTEAFF	TRBV6-5	TRBJ1-1
CASTEPGQGTGELFF	TRBV10-2	TRBJ2-2
CASSDSGTQETQYF	TRBV6-6	TRBJ2-5
CASSQPEMNTEAFF	TRBV19	TRBJ1-1
CSAREGEKLFF	TRBV20-1	TRBJ1-4
CASSPGSSGNTIYF	TRBV7-8	TRBJ1-3
CASSRSGQGSQPQHF	TRBV7-9	TRBJ1-5
CATSRVNSGSYEQYF	TRBV15	TRBJ2-7
CASSVGGYTEAFF	TRBV9	TRBJ1-1
CAWGWGRTLHYEQYF	TRBV30	TRBJ2-7
CASSLVLIGGSGNNYEQYF	TRBV7-9	TRBJ2-7
CSARDREGGYTF	TRBV20-1	TRBJ1-2
CAIQGAVNEQFF	TRBV10-3	TRBJ2-1
CASSLFKGLAGAETQYF	TRBV7-8	TRBJ2-5
CASSSSLNTEAFF	TRBV9	TRBJ1-1
CASSLITGTRMNTEAFF	TRBV5-4	TRBJ1-1
CASSGRQGEGTEAFF	TRBV16	TRBJ1-1
CSASLGLAGPTETQYF	TRBV20-1	TRBJ2-5
CASREYRGEEAFF	TRBV25-1	TRBJ1-1
CASSQPGGERYF	TRBV7-9	TRBJ2-7
CASSPVAGGHEQYF	TRBV5-1	TRBJ2-7
CASSGAIRGNEQFF	TRBV5-1	TRBJ2-1
CASSSGQVNTEAFF	TRBV25-1	TRBJ1-1
CASSPGGGRLGSGANVLTF	TRBV6-1	TRBJ2-6
CATSSHGTQPQHF	TRBV15	TRBJ1-5
CASSLDSIFSTDTQYF	TRBV7-2	TRBJ2-3
CASSLTGSGANALTF	TRBV5-1	TRBJ2-6